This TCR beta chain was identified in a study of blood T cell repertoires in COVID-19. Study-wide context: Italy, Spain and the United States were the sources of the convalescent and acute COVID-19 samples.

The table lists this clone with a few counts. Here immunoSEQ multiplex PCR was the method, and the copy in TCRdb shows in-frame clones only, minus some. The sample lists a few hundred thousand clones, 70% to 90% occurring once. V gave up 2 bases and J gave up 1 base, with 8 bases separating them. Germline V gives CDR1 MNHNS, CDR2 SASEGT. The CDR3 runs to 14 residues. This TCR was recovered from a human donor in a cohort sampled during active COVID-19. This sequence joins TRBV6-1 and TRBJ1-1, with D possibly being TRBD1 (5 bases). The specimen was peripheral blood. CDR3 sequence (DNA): TGTGCCAGCAGTGAAACTGACAGGAACACTGAAGCTTTCTTT. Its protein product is CASSETDRNTEAFF.